The 11 T cell receptor beta chains below were found in one sample sequenced in a study of CD4 T cells in relation to SARS-CoV-2 and coronaviruses. Their antigen targets remain unknown. TCRdb keeps only in-frame clones here, not all; method: immunoSEQ multiplex PCR. The sample lists around 34,000 clones; 60% to 85% were seen once. The sample taken for sequencing was memory CD4+ T cells from PBMCs, cultured in vitro. These receptors were collected from an adult with COVID-19.

Only one count was recorded for this clone. The rearrangement joins TRBV6-1 to TRBJ1-2, with a possible D match to TRBD1 (5 bases). The germline V and J ends were trimmed by 2 bases and 4 bases, with 11 bases remaining between them. The CDR3 has 14 residues. CDR1 MNHNS and CDR2 SASEGT come from the germline V gene. DNA of the CDR3: TGTGCCAGCAGTGAAAGTACCGGGGGCTATGGCTACACCTTC. Residues: CASSESTGGYGYTF.

This clone turned up a few times. CDR3 sequence (DNA): TGCGCCAGCAGCCATGGACGAAACCGTATCTACGAGCAGTACTTC. Its protein is CASSHGRNRIYEQYF. The chain links TRBV4-1 to TRBJ2-7; D unresolved. Trimming took off 3 bases at V and 3 bases at J, with 15 bases between the two ends. The length of the CDR3 is 15 residues. Per germline, CDR1 MGHRA and CDR2 YSYEKL.

The chain uses TRBV5-1 and TRBJ2-1, with D possibly being TRBD2 (6 bases). The CDR3 covers 13 residues. The germline V gene has CDR1 SGHRS and CDR2 YFSETQ. V lost 4 bases and J lost 9, with 14 bases in between. CDR3 amino acids: CASSRLGNSEQFF. CDR3 DNA: TGCGCCAGCAGCCGACTAGGGAACAGTGAGCAGTTCTTC.

The chain combines TRBV5-1 with TRBJ2-1; 8 bases line up with TRBD1. Looked up from germline, CDR1 is SGHRS and CDR2 is YFSETQ. Trimming cost V 4 bases and J 6 bases; bases outside gene matches: 6. The CDR3 covers 14 residues. This CDR3 reads CASSLDRVINEQFF. DNA of the CDR3: TGCGCCAGCAGCCTGGACAGGGTAATCAATGAGCAGTTCTTC. Based on the CDR3 plus reference TRBV5-1 and TRBJ2-1, the full variable domain is KAGVTQTPRYLIKTRGQQVTLSCSPISGHRSVSWYQQTPGQGLQFLFEYFSETQRNKGNFPGRFSGRQFSNSRSEMNVSTLELGDSALYLCASSLDRVINEQFFGPGTRLTVL.

This clone has only a few counts. V and J are TRBV6-4 and TRBJ2-1; TRBD2 aligns across 8 bases. Germline CDR1 is MRHNA and CDR2 is SNTAGT. With V trimmed by 3 bases and J by 8 bases, 9 bases remained unmatched. The CDR3 loop spans 15 amino acids. The CDR3 coding sequence is TGTGCCAGCAGTGATACCAGCGGGAGTATTCATGAGCAGTTCTTC. Translating gives CASSDTSGSIHEQFF.

The gene calls are TRBV6-6 and TRBJ1-4; D is unclear. CDR1 and CDR2 from the germline V gene are MNHNY and SVGAGI (reference sequence). This CDR3 has 14 residues. V was clipped by 6 bases and J by 3 bases, with 11 bases between them. The CDR3 DNA reads TGTGCCAGCAGGACTCCGGGGTCTAATGAAAAACTGTTTTTT. It yields the protein CASRTPGSNEKLFF.

This clone occurred a few times. The chain combines TRBV7-3 with TRBJ2-1; D remains ambiguous. Trimming took off 5 bases at V and 6 bases at J, with 20 bases between the two ends. This CDR3 has 16 amino acids. Germline CDR1 is SGHTA and CDR2 is FQGTGA. The CDR3 region is CASSPQPRGISNEQFF. The CDR3 region has the DNA TGTGCCAGCAGCCCCCAGCCGCGTGGAATCTCCAATGAGCAGTTCTTC. Variable domain in full (rest from reference TRBV7-3 and TRBJ2-1): GAGVSQTPSNKVTEKGKYVELRCDPISGHTALYWYRQSLGQGPEFLIYFQGTGAADDSGLPNDRFFAVRPEGSVSTLKIQRTERGDSAVYLCASSPQPRGISNEQFFGPGTRLTVL.

J is TRBJ2-1 and V is TRBV4-1; possible D gene TRBD2, 5 bases. Germline V gene lookup returns CDR1 MGHRA and CDR2 YSYEKL. V was clipped by 4 bases and J by 2 bases, with 15 bases between them. This CDR3 has 16 residues. This CDR3 reads CASSPDLGVTYNEQFF. CDR3 DNA sequence: TGCGCCAGCAGCCCTGATTTGGGAGTGACCTACAATGAGCAGTTCTTC.

The genes are TRBV5-4 and TRBJ2-1; 10 nucleotides align to TRBD2. With V trimmed by 6 bases and J by 7 bases, 16 bases remained unmatched. This CDR3 has 17 amino acids. Germline loops: CDR1 SGHNT, CDR2 YYREEE (reference sequence). CDR3 in DNA: TGTGCCAGCACCCCCCAGGTGAGGACTAGCGGAAGAAATGAGCAGTTCTTC. Its protein is CASTPQVRTSGRNEQFF.

The chain links TRBV24-1 to TRBJ2-7; 13 bases line up with TRBD2. With 9 bases clipped from V and 1 base from J, the junction kept 11 bases outside the gene matches. There are 17 residues in the CDR3. Germline lookup yields CDR1 KGHDR and CDR2 SFDVKD. CDR3 nucleotides: TGTGCCACCCCCCAGACTAGCGGGAGGATGGTTTCCTACGAGCAGTACTTC. It specifies CATPQTSGRMVSYEQYF.

The chain combines TRBV4-1 with TRBJ1-5; 10 bases match TRBD1. Germline assignment: CDR1 MGHRA and CDR2 YSYEKL. CDR3 size: 16 residues. Trimming removed 0 bases from V and 10 bases from J; junction bases left unmatched: 9. CDR3 sequence: CASSQDRDRGPLPQHF. In DNA form, the CDR3 reads TGCGCCAGCAGCCAAGATCGGGACAGGGGTCCTCTACCCCAGCATTTT.